The entry that follows covers one T cell receptor (beta chain) sequence. With 6 bases removed from V and 7 bases from J, the gap between germline ends came to 19 bases. Germline-derived CDR1 and CDR2 are SEHNR and FQNEAQ (reference sequence). This CDR3 has 15 amino acids. Per the authors' pipeline: Amplification from reference gene primers served as the basis for estimated nucleated cell counts. Only in-frame clones appear in the TCRdb table, and some are missing; sequencing was by immunoSEQ multiplex PCR. V and J calls and clone size come straight from that table; D and trimming were deduced from the DNA. The sample records 60,000 or so clones, 65% to 75% being singletons. These data are taken from a study of blood T cell repertoires in COVID-19.

The sample comprised peripheral blood. The chain joins TRBV7-9 to TRBJ2-4, with D possibly being TRBD1 (5 bases). The sequence was collected from a woman aged 80 or over with acute or convalescent COVID-19. CDR3 amino acids: CASRRDGSGKNIQYF. The CDR3, as DNA: TGTGCCAGCAGGAGAGACGGGTCAGGGAAGAACATTCAGTACTTC.